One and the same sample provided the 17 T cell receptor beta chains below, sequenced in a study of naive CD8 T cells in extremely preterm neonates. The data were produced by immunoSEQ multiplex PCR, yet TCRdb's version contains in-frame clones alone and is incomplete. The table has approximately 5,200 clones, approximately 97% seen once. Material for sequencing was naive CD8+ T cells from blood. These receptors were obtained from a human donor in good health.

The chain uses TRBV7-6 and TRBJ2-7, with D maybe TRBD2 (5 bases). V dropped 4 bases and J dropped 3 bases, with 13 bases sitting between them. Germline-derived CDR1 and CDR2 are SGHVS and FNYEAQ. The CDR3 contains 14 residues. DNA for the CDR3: TGTGCCAGCAGCTCCCCGGACTTAGGCTACGAGCAGTACTTC. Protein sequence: CASSSPDLGYEQYF.

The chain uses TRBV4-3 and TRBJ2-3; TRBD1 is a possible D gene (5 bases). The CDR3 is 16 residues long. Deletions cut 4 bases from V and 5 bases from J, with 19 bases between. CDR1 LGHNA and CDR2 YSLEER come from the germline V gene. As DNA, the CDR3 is TGCGCCAGCAGCCTGTGGGGCCCTCCCAAGGGAGATACGCAGTATTTT. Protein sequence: CASSLWGPPKGDTQYF.

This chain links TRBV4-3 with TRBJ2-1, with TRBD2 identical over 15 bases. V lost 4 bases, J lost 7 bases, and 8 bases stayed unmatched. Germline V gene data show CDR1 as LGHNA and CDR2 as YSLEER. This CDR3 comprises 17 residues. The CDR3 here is CASSPFPGLAGGNEQFF. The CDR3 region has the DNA TGCGCCAGCAGCCCGTTCCCGGGACTAGCGGGGGGTAATGAGCAGTTCTTC.

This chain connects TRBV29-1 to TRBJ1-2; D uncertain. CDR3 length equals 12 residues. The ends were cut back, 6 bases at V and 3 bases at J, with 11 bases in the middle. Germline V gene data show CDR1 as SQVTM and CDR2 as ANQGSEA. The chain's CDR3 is CSVPESYYGYTF. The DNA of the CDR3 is TGCAGCGTCCCAGAAAGTTACTATGGCTACACCTTC.

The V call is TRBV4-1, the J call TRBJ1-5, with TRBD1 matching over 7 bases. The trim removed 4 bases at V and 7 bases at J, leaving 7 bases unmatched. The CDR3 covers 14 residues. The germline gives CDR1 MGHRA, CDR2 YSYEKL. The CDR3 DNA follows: TGCGCCAGCAGCCCGACAGGGACGGGGCAGCCCCAGCATTTT. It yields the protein CASSPTGTGQPQHF.

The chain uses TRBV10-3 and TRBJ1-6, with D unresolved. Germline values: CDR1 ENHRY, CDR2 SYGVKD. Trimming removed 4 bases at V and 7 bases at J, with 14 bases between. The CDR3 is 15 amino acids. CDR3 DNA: TGTGCCATCAGTGGTTCGGGGATTTGGAATTCACCCCTCCACTTT. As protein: CAISGSGIWNSPLHF.

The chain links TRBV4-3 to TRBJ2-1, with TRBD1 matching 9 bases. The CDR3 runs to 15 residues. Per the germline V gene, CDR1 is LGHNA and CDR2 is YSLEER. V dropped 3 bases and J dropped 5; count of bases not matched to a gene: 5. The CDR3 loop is CASSQDRGLNNEQFF. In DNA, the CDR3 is TGCGCCAGCAGCCAGGACAGGGGTTTGAACAATGAGCAGTTCTTC.

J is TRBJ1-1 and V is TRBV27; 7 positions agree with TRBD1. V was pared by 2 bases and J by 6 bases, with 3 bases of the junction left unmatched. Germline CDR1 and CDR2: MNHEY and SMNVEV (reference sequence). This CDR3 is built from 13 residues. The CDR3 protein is CASSLGGGAEAFF. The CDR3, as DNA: TGTGCCAGCAGTTTAGGAGGGGGCGCTGAAGCTTTCTTT.

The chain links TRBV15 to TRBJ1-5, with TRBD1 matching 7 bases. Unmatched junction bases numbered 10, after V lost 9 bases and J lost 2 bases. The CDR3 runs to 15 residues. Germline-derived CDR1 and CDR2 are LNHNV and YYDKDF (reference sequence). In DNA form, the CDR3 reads TGTGCCACAGCCCAGGGGGTTCTGGGCAATCAGCCCCAGCATTTT. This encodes CATAQGVLGNQPQHF.

The CDR3 protein is CASSLAEGWNTEAFF. The CDR3 DNA is TGCGCCAGCAGCTTGGCCGAGGGATGGAACACTGAAGCTTTCTTT. The chain employs TRBV5-1 and TRBJ1-1, with D unclear. V was clipped by 0 bases and J by 1 base, with 10 bases between them. The CDR3 consists of 15 residues. Germline-derived CDR1 and CDR2 are SGHRS and YFSETQ.

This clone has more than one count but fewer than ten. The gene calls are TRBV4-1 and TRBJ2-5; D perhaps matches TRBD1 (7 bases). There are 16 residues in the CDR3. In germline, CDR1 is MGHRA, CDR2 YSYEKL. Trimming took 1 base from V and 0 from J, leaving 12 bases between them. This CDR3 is CASSQGGTENQETQYF. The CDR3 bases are TGCGCCAGCAGCCAAGGCGGGACAGAAAACCAAGAGACCCAGTACTTC.

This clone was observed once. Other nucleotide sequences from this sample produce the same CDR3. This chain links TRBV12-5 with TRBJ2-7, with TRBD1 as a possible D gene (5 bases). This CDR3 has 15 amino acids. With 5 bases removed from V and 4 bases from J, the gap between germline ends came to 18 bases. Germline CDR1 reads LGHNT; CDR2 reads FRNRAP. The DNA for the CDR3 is TGTGCTAGTGGTCCCAGGGCAGGTAGACCTTACGAGCAGTACTTC. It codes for CASGPRAGRPYEQYF. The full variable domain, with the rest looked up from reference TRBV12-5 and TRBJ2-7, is DARVTQTPRHKVTEMGQEVTMRCQPILGHNTVFWYRQTMMQGLELLAYFRNRAPLDDSGMPKDRFSAEMPDATLATLKIQPSEPRDSAVYFCASGPRAGRPYEQYFGPGTRLTVT.

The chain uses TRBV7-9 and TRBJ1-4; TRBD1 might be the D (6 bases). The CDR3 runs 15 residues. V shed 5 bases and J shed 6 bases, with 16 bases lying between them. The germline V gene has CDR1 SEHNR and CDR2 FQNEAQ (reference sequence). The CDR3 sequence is CASSPGQRADEKLFF. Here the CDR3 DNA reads TGTGCCAGCAGCCCCGGACAGAGGGCGGATGAAAAACTGTTTTTT.

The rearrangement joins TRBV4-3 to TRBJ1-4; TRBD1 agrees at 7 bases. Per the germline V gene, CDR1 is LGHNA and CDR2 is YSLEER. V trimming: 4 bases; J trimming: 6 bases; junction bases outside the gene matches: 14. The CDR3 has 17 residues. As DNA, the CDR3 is TGCGCCAGCAGCCGGCTAACAGGGGTAGGGAACCATGAAAAACTGTTTTTT. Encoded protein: CASSRLTGVGNHEKLFF.

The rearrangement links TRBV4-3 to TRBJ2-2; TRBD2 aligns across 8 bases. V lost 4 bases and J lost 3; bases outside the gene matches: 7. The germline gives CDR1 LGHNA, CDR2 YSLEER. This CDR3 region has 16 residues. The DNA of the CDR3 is TGCGCCAGCAGCCGGGGACGGGGGGGATACACCGGGGAGCTGTTTTTT. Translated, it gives CASSRGRGGYTGELFF.

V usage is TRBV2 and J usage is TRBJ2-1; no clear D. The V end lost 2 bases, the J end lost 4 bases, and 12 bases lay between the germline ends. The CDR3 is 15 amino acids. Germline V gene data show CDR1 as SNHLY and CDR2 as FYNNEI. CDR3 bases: TGTGCCAGCAGTGAATACGTAAGCCCGTACAATGAGCAGTTCTTC. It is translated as CASSEYVSPYNEQFF.

CDR3 DNA: TGTGCCAGCAGCCAAAGGGGTGCTAGCACAGATACGCAGTATTTT. This codes for CASSQRGASTDTQYF. This chain uses TRBV5-5 with TRBJ2-3, with D perhaps TRBD1 (5 bases). There are 15 residues in the CDR3. The V gene lost 4 bases and the J gene lost 0 bases, with 12 bases spanning the gap. Germline V gives CDR1 SGHKS, CDR2 YYEKEE (reference sequence).